These 20 T cell receptor beta chains were sequenced from one sample in a study of T cells expressing NK-cell markers. Each CDR3 protein gets one entry in TCRdb, which reprocessed the 5' RACE reads and gives no DNA. The table gives over 250,000 distinct CDR3 sequences; the top ten clones make up around 4.2% of it. Sequenced input: blood T cells: a sorted CD56 or NKG2C T cell subset, CD4+ or CD8+ T cells, or bulk PBMC T cells (not recorded which). These receptor sequences come from a woman aged 18 to 75 in good health.

This sequence joins TRBV6-1 and TRBJ2-1; the TRBD2 assignment by TCRdb is unverifiable without DNA. Germline V gene data show CDR1 as MNHNS and CDR2 as SASEGT. The CDR3 covers 16 residues. This CDR3 is CASSKGLAGVADEQFF.

V is TRBV27 and J is TRBJ2-7; there is no DNA to check the TCRdb D call of TRBD1. This CDR3 contains 15 residues. Germline V lookup: CDR1 MNHEY, CDR2 SMNVEV (reference sequence). The CDR3 sequence: CASRRGGKLSYEQYF.

The rearrangement links TRBV6-2 or TRBV6-3 to TRBJ2-1; the TCRdb call, TRBD1, lacks DNA for checking. This CDR3 has 16 amino acids. Germline CDR1 reads MNHEY; CDR2 reads SVGEGT. The CDR3 reads CASSRPGEDSYNEQFF.

The chain joins TRBV10-3 to TRBJ2-3; the TRBD1 assignment by TCRdb is unverifiable without DNA. The CDR3 consists of 13 residues. Germline V gives CDR1 ENHRY, CDR2 SYGVKD. The CDR3 spells CAISGGSTDTQYF.

The V gene is TRBV30, the J gene TRBJ2-1; TCRdb calls TRBD1, which cannot be checked without DNA. CDR1 is GTSNPN and CDR2 is SVGIG in the germline V gene (reference sequence). The CDR3 spans 14 residues. The CDR3 reads CAWSVGQVNNEQFF.

The chain uses TRBV10-1 and TRBJ2-5; the D call of TRBD1 rests on TCRdb alone, since no DNA is present to check it. This CDR3 has 14 residues. Germline V gene data show CDR1 as WNHNN and CDR2 as SYGVQD (reference sequence). The CDR3 region is CANRSRGYQETQYF.

The chain couples TRBV12-3 or TRBV12-4 to TRBJ1-2. The CDR3 is 12 residues long. CDR3 sequence reads: CASSLGATGYTF.

The gene calls are TRBV7-2 and TRBJ2-2. In germline, CDR1 is SGHTA, CDR2 FQGNSA. This CDR3 contains 15 residues. The CDR3 reads CASNRNGANTGELFF.

CDR3 region: CAISDTKAQEAFF. The chain joins TRBV10-3 to TRBJ1-1. The CDR3 extends over 13 amino acids. In germline, CDR1 is ENHRY, CDR2 SYGVKD.

The rearrangement links TRBV20-1 to TRBJ2-5. Germline loops: CDR1 DFQATT, CDR2 SNEGSKA (reference sequence). The CDR3 is made up of 11 amino acids. The CDR3 sequence is CSATSSETQYF.

The genes are TRBV6-2 or TRBV6-3 and TRBJ1-1. CDR3 length: 16 residues. Per germline, CDR1 MNHEY and CDR2 SVGEGT. CDR3 sequence: CASSYSRKAHSPEAFF.

The chain has TRBV7-8 and TRBJ2-2; TCRdb proposes TRBD1, but this gene call is untestable without DNA. Germline-derived CDR1 and CDR2 are SGHVS and FQNEAQ. The CDR3 is made up of 14 amino acids. The CDR3 sequence is CASSLQGNTGELFF.

The V and J genes are TRBV11-3 and TRBJ1-4; there is no DNA to check the TCRdb D call of TRBD1. Looked up from germline, CDR1 is SGHNT and CDR2 is YENEEA. CDR3 size: 17 residues. The CDR3 here is CASSQTGTGERYEKLFF.

The genes are TRBV20-1 and TRBJ1-3. Germline CDR1 and CDR2: DFQATT and SNEGSKA (reference sequence). The CDR3 runs to 12 residues. The CDR3 here is CSAREGGNTIYF.

The rearrangement uses TRBV20-1 and TRBJ2-1; TCRdb selects TRBD1, and the lack of DNA leaves this call unchecked. The CDR3 length is 13 residues. Germline V gene lookup returns CDR1 DFQATT and CDR2 SNEGSKA (reference sequence). This chain's CDR3 is CSAPPSTGREQFF.

The rearrangement joins TRBV4-3 to TRBJ2-1; TCRdb gives TRBD2 as the D gene, but with no DNA this cannot be confirmed. The CDR3 contains 18 residues. Germline CDR1 LGHNA, CDR2 YSLEER. The CDR3: CASSQDVYSGPTRDEQFF.

V gene TRBV6-2 or TRBV6-3 combines with J gene TRBJ1-5. The CDR3 length is 16 residues. The germline CDR1 and CDR2 sequences are MNHEY and SVGEGT. This chain's CDR3 is CASSYVMGDSNQPQHF.

The V and J genes are TRBV27 and TRBJ2-1; TCRdb's D call, TRBD1, is unchecked because there is no DNA. The CDR3 totals 13 residues. Germline-derived CDR1 and CDR2 are MNHEY and SMNVEV (reference sequence). The CDR3 spells CASRGEKGNEQFF.

The CDR3 reads CASSPRQVGSGNTIYF. The chain employs TRBV12-3 or TRBV12-4 and TRBJ1-3; without DNA, the TCRdb call of TRBD1 cannot be checked. The CDR3 totals 16 residues.

The chain uses TRBV12-3 or TRBV12-4 and TRBJ2-5; there is no DNA to check the TCRdb D call of TRBD2. The CDR3 runs 12 residues. The CDR3 protein is CASSSQRETQYF.